This TCR beta chain was identified in a study of shared T cell receptors in the human thymus (dated by TCRdb to the early 2020s). Regarding the study in general: The study examined how the human thymus generates shared, self-reactive T-cell receptor alpha chains.

Concerning this clone itself: No cognate antigen has been identified for it. It has no much larger one-base neighbor in the sample; base qualities were not kept.

The cysteine opens and the phenylalanine closes a CDR3 of 12 amino acids. Only CDR3 DNA remains: 36 bases, in frame from the first base. CDR1 is given as SGHAT and CDR2 as FQNNGV, both from the germline V gene. Trimming removed 3 bases from V and 7 bases from J, leaving 9 bases between the germline ends. Libraries were prepared through the immunoSEQ multiplex PCR assay. TCRdb stores this immuneACCESS table with in-frame sequences only. Part of the clones is absent; in the studies checked, under half of the shortfall reflects unresolved V genes, and no reason is known for the rest. This sample comprises approximately 760,000 clones, approximately 83% of them detected only once. The biggest ten clones account for around 0.01% of the sample. These data are also associated with another study on human thymus T cells. In that second paper, the authors write: Immunologically healthy infants undergoing open corrective cardiac surgery for congenital heart defects in Finland were used as donors. The thymus tissue came from surgical resects taken out during corrective cardiac surgery. Biased V and J gene segment usage appeared to be present in both thymic and peripheral blood repertoires. The related research reported highly overlapping thymic TCR repertoires among unrelated individuals. TCR alpha and beta repertoires from roughly eight infant thymus samples and a few related peripheral blood samples were characterized in the study. The cohort included six male and a couple of female infants, with donor ages spanning 7 to 244 days. After being mechanically released from the tissue, thymocytes were kept at -70 degrees C in pellets of about 9-34 million cells. Genomic DNA was extracted from frozen cell pellets with a QIAsymphony instrument. The immunoSEQ multiplex PCR assay was used to amplify the TCRB and TCRAD loci from a standardized quantity of quality-controlled genomic DNA. The amplicons spanned the V(D)J region and were long enough to cover the CDR3 and allow V and J genes to be identified. Through the commercial immunoSEQ service, the amplicons were sequenced on an Illumina platform. Primer bias and sequencing errors were corrected as previously described, and TCRAD and TCRB definitions were based on the IMGT database. The repertoires were analysed using immunoSEQ Analyzer 3.0 and VDJTools for basic statistics, V/J segment usage, diversity estimates, rarefaction and pairwise overlap. Diversity was estimated with Chao1, ChaoE, Efron-Thisted, Shannon and inverse Simpson indices, and also on datasets down-sampled to the smallest sample. Repertoire overlap used strict matching of CDR3 nucleotide sequence, V gene and J gene, with Jaccard-based multidimensional scaling clustering. On average, thymus samples gave about 750,000 unique TCRB clonotypes, whereas blood samples gave roughly 86,000.

The sequence joins TRBV11-2 to TRBJ1-2; the D gene is perhaps TRBD1, from 6 matching bases. The receptor's source is a girl under three years old with a congenital heart defect. Donor details come from another sample of the same person, matched by shared clones. The sample consisted of thymocytes. The CDR3 protein is CASSFYRVGYTF. In nucleotide form, the sequence is TGTGCCAGCAGCTTCTACAGGGTTGGCTACACCTTC.